Each of the 11 T cell receptor beta chains below was sequenced from the same sample in a study of shared clonotypes between healthy human individuals. Sequenced by immunoSEQ multiplex PCR; TCRdb stores in-frame clones only, minus some. The sample has around 690,000 clones, 90% seen once. Sequenced: memory CD8+ T cells from PBMCs. Documented subset: CD45RO+ cells pooled with CCR7-negative TemRA cells. These receptors all come from a man younger than 35 in good health. Some clones in this sample may be carry-over from other donors' samples.

The chain uses TRBV6-1 and TRBJ1-2; the D is unclear. Trimming cost V 4 bases and J 2 bases, with 5 bases left between them. The CDR3 covers 12 residues. Germline-derived CDR1 and CDR2 are MNHNS and SASEGT. CDR3 residues: CASSGNNYGYTF. DNA for the CDR3: TGTGCCAGCAGTGGCAACAACTATGGCTACACCTTC.

This chain connects TRBV4-3 to TRBJ2-7; D is uncertain. The V gene lost 0 bases and the J gene lost 6 bases, with 15 bases spanning the gap. The CDR3 spans 15 residues. CDR1 is LGHNA, CDR2 YSLEER, per germline. CDR3 nucleotides: TGCGCCAGCAGCCAAGATTGGGCGACAACGCTCGAGCAGTACTTC. Translation: CASSQDWATTLEQYF.

The V call is TRBV7-6, the J call TRBJ2-1, with TRBD1 matching over 9 bases. Germline V gene lookup returns CDR1 SGHVS and CDR2 FNYEAQ. With 3 bases clipped from V and 6 bases from J, the junction kept 6 bases outside the gene matches. This CDR3 is 15 amino acids long. The CDR3 DNA reads as TGTGCCAGCAGCTTTGGGACAGGGAACTTCAATGAGCAGTTCTTC. Its translation: CASSFGTGNFNEQFF.

V is TRBV6-4 and J is TRBJ1-1; D gene ambiguous. The CDR3 spans 11 residues. CDR1 and CDR2 (germline): MRHNA, SNTAGT. Trimming left V 4 bases short and J 7 bases short, with 7 bases between. The DNA of the CDR3 is TGTGCCAGCAGTGGGTCCGATGAAGCTTTCTTT. Its protein product is CASSGSDEAFF.

This chain connects TRBV28 to TRBJ2-5; TRBD2 aligns across 10 bases. Trimming cost V 3 bases and J 2 bases; bases outside gene matches: 6. CDR3 length: 16 amino acids. The germline gives CDR1 MDHEN, CDR2 SYDVKM. CDR3 sequence (DNA): TGTGCCAGCAGTTTTCTTAGCGGGAGGCCTCAAGAGACCCAGTACTTC. Encoded protein: CASSFLSGRPQETQYF.

The chain joins TRBV2 to TRBJ2-3, with 7 bases that match TRBD1. V lost 2 bases and J lost 9; bases outside the gene matches: 14. The germline V gene encodes CDR1 SNHLY and CDR2 FYNNEI. The CDR3 length is 16 residues. CDR3 residues: CASSERTGPPGGTQYF. DNA for the CDR3: TGTGCCAGCAGTGAACGGACAGGCCCCCCAGGGGGAACGCAGTATTTT.

The rearrangement links TRBV11-2 to TRBJ2-3; no reliable D call. The CDR3 length is 14 residues. V was pared by 5 bases and J by 6 bases, with 15 bases between. Per germline, CDR1 SGHAT and CDR2 FQNNGV. This CDR3 is CASSPSMFVDTQYF. CDR3 coding DNA: TGTGCCAGCAGCCCCTCGATGTTCGTGGATACGCAGTATTTT.

This clone has just a few counts. The rearrangement joins TRBV19 to TRBJ1-1; 8 positions match TRBD1. The germline V gene encodes CDR1 LNHDA and CDR2 SQIVND (reference sequence). The CDR3 is 14 amino acids. V lost 5 bases to trimming and J lost 5 bases; unmatched junction nucleotides: 7. CDR3: CASSVDRGWTEAFF. The DNA of the CDR3 is TGTGCCAGTAGTGTTGACAGGGGTTGGACTGAAGCTTTCTTT.

The V call is TRBV19, the J call TRBJ2-5; TRBD1 matches at 10 bases. Germline V gene sequence: CDR1 LNHDA, CDR2 SQIVND (reference sequence). The CDR3 contains 15 residues. V trimming: 5 bases; J trimming: 1 base; junction bases outside the gene matches: 4. The CDR3 DNA is TGTGCCAGTAGTCCTCGGACAGGGGGCCAAGAGACCCAGTACTTC. This gives the protein CASSPRTGGQETQYF.

CDR3: CASRHDSYEQYF. DNA for the CDR3: TGTGCCAGCAGACACGACAGCTACGAGCAGTACTTC. The chain couples TRBV7-9 to TRBJ2-5, with D possibly TRBD1 on 5 matching bases. The tail of the sequence fits TRBJ2-7 better, so the J call may be wrong. In germline, CDR1 is SEHNR, CDR2 FQNEAQ (reference sequence). The CDR3 is 12 amino acids.

This chain joins TRBV6-5 and TRBJ1-1, with 11 bases matching TRBD1. Germline CDR1 and CDR2: MNHEY and SVGAGI. The J segment lost 7 bases and the V segment lost 0 bases, leaving 4 bases of the junction unmatched. The CDR3 covers 15 residues. The CDR3 region has the DNA TGTGCCAGCAGTTACTCGGACAGGGGGCGTAATGAAGCTTTCTTT. This codes for CASSYSDRGRNEAFF.